This T cell receptor (beta chain) is drawn from a study of CD8 T cells in Susac syndrome. Regarding the study as a whole: It was acknowledged in the study that the number of individuals who were included in its TCR sequencing and HLA analysis was relatively small.

A word on this clonotype: What it binds is unknown.

There are 12 residues in the CDR3. Germline V lookup: CDR1 SGHAT, CDR2 FQNNGV. V lost 0 bases to trimming and J lost 5 bases, with 3 bases between them. TEMRA cells were FACS-enriched, unlike CD8+ and CD4+ T cells, which were negatively isolated. RNA amounts of about 0.5 to 1 ug underwent reverse transcription with random hexamers. A multiplex approach, immunoSEQ multiplex PCR, amplified TCR beta CDR3 across 54 Vbeta and 13 Jbeta. TCRdb independently ran MiXCR on the immunoSEQ multiplex PCR reads; one entry per CDR3 protein. This table has about 130,000 distinct CDR3 sequences, about 90% appearing once.

The clonotype was recovered from a human donor with multiple sclerosis. Input material: CD8+ T cells from PBMCs. This sequence joins TRBV11-2 and TRBJ2-3; no definite D call. The CDR3 reads CASSLDLDTQYF. The CDR3 nucleotides are TGTGCCAGCAGCTTAGATTTAGATACGCAGTATTTT.